Below are 14 T cell receptor beta chains sequenced from a single sample in a study of blood T cell repertoires in COVID-19 (dated by TCRdb to about 2020). Libraries were constructed by the immunoSEQ multiplex PCR assay. The immuneACCESS repertoire file appears here via TCRdb, limited to in-frame rearrangements. These files lack a portion of the clones; in checked studies, under half of the deficit traces to unresolved V genes, and the cause of the others is not known. The sample includes approximately 300,000 clones, with more than 80% observed a single time. 6% to 7% of the sample comes from the top ten. Material for sequencing was peripheral blood. Source of these receptors: a woman aged 25-40 years with COVID-19, enrolled during active disease.

This clone was counted between two and nine times. V usage is TRBV11-3 and J usage is TRBJ2-1; 9 bases align to TRBD1. V lost 0 bases, J lost 9 bases, and 6 bases stayed unmatched. The CDR3 spans 15 residues. CDR1 is SGHNT, CDR2 YENEEA, per germline. The CDR3 DNA reads as TGTGCCAGCAGCTTAGAAGGGACAGGGTCGACTGAGCAGTTCTTC. It yields the protein CASSLEGTGSTEQFF.

The chain employs TRBV18 and TRBJ2-1; D may be TRBD1 (7 bases). CDR1 and CDR2 (germline): KGHSH, LQKENI. CDR3 size: 17 residues. V shed 4 bases and J shed 4 bases, with 20 bases lying between them. The CDR3 is CASSLFGGTDRYNEQFF. As DNA, the CDR3 is TGTGCCAGCTCACTTTTCGGAGGGACAGATCGATACAATGAGCAGTTCTTC.

The chain recombines TRBV18 with TRBJ2-7; TRBD1 agrees at 8 bases. With 5 bases clipped from V and 1 base from J, the junction kept 4 bases outside the gene matches. The CDR3 runs 14 residues. Germline CDR1 is KGHSH and CDR2 is LQKENI. In nucleotides, the CDR3 is TGTGCCAGCTCAGTGGGACAGGATTCCTACGAGCAGTACTTC. It codes for CASSVGQDSYEQYF. Filled out from reference TRBV18 and TRBJ2-7, the complete variable domain reads NAGVMQNPRHLVRRRGQEARLRCSPMKGHSHVYWYRQLPEEGLKFMVYLQKENIIDESGMPKERFSAEFPKEGPSILRIQQVVRGDSAAYFCASSVGQDSYEQYFGPGTRLTVT.

The chain uses TRBV6-5 and TRBJ1-2; TRBD1 is a possible D gene (6 bases). The CDR3 covers 14 residues. V was pared by 6 bases and J by 2 bases, with 13 bases between. CDR1 is MNHEY, CDR2 SVGAGI, per germline. The CDR3 region has the DNA TGTGCCAGCAGGGGGGCGGCGAGGAACTATGGCTACACCTTC. Amino acids: CASRGAARNYGYTF.

The count of this clone is one. This chain links TRBV5-6 with TRBJ2-1; 8 nucleotides line up with TRBD2. The germline gives CDR1 SGHDT, CDR2 YYEEEE. CDR3 length: 18 amino acids. V gave up 0 bases and J gave up 0 bases; unmatched junction bases: 8. Here the CDR3 reads CASSLGFTGGSSYNEQFF. CDR3 nucleotides: TGTGCCAGCAGCTTGGGCTTTACGGGAGGGAGCTCCTACAATGAGCAGTTCTTC.

With respect to this clone: Within the sample, other DNA sequences also encode this same CDR3. The chain carries TRBV27 and TRBJ1-5; 7 bases match TRBD1. The CDR3 runs 14 residues. Losses at the gene ends were 3 bases for V and 1 base for J; bases not matched to a gene: 0. CDR1 is MNHEY, CDR2 SMNVEV, per germline (reference sequence). The CDR3 DNA reads as TGTGCCAGCAGTTTGACAGGGAGCAATCAGCCCCAGCATTTT. Amino acids: CASSLTGSNQPQHF.

This chain uses TRBV24-1 with TRBJ2-1; the D gene is possibly TRBD2 (6 bases). CDR1 and CDR2 (germline): KGHDR, SFDVKD. The CDR3 is made up of 14 amino acids. Trimming cost V 7 bases and J 0 bases, with 9 bases left between them. The CDR3: CATSTSSSYNEQFF. CDR3 sequence (DNA): TGTGCCACCAGCACTAGCAGCTCCTACAATGAGCAGTTCTTC.

This rearrangement joins TRBV11-3 to TRBJ2-2, with D possibly being TRBD1 (6 bases). Germline V gene sequence: CDR1 SGHNT, CDR2 YENEEA. The CDR3 is 17 amino acids. V gave up 2 bases and J gave up 0 bases, with 13 bases separating them. The DNA of the CDR3 is TGTGCCAGCAGCTTATTTGGGGGCCAGTCGAACACCGGGGAGCTGTTTTTT. This encodes CASSLFGGQSNTGELFF.

CDR3 residues: CASSRGGNSYNEQFF. CDR3 nucleotide sequence: TGTGCCAGTAGTAGAGGCGGGAACTCCTACAATGAGCAGTTCTTC. The V and J genes are TRBV19 and TRBJ2-1; weak D call: TRBD2 (6 bases). Trimming stripped 4 bases from V and 0 bases from J, with 10 bases between. The CDR3 has 15 amino acids. Germline CDR1 is LNHDA and CDR2 is SQIVND (reference sequence).

This clone turned up a few times. The chain carries TRBV6-6 and TRBJ1-1; TRBD1 aligns across 8 bases. V trimming: 5 bases; J trimming: 3 bases; junction bases outside the gene matches: 8. Germline CDR1 reads MNHNY; CDR2 reads SVGAGI (reference sequence). The CDR3 runs 15 residues. The CDR3 coding sequence is TGTGCCAGCAGTCCCGGACAGGGAGGGTACACTGAAGCTTTCTTT. It yields the protein CASSPGQGGYTEAFF.

This sequence joins TRBV10-1 and TRBJ2-5; possibly TRBD2 for D (5 bases). CDR1 and CDR2 from the germline V gene are WNHNN and SYGVQD (reference sequence). Trimming cost V 6 bases and J 5 bases, with 13 bases left between them. CDR3 size: 13 residues. This chain's CDR3 is CASRSSGSETQYF. CDR3 in DNA: TGCGCCAGCAGATCGAGCGGTTCGGAGACCCAGTACTTC.

To note about this clone: One end of the junction fails to match germline, which may point to a read error. The chain links TRBV10-3 to TRBJ2-5, with 10 bases identical to TRBD2. The germline V gene encodes CDR1 ENHRY and CDR2 SYGVKD. The CDR3 consists of 16 residues. This CDR3 reads CAISGLAGGSQATQYF. CDR3 bases: TGTGCCATCAGTGGACTAGCGGGTGGAAGTCAAGCGACCCAGTACTTC.

The CDR3 sequence is CASRPAGGPGTQYF. For the CDR3, the DNA is TGTGCCAGCAGACCAGCGGGAGGGCCCGGGACCCAGTACTTC. The chain employs TRBV6-5 and TRBJ2-5; TRBD2 agrees at 10 bases. CDR1 is MNHEY, CDR2 SVGAGI, per germline. This CDR3 region has 14 residues. The J segment lost 7 bases and the V segment lost 6 bases, leaving 8 bases of the junction unmatched.

The chain carries TRBV13 and TRBJ1-1; no definite D call. This CDR3 region has 14 residues. Germline V gene lookup returns CDR1 PRHDT and CDR2 FYEKMQ (reference sequence). The V end was cut by 6 bases, the J end by 4 bases, with 15 bases between. The CDR3 region has the DNA TGTGCCAGCAGTCCCGCTGAGGGAGCCACTGAAGCTTTCTTT. It specifies CASSPAEGATEAFF.